Here is one T cell receptor beta chain with its context. The same CDR3 arises from other DNA sequences in this sample as well. The CDR3 has 14 amino acids. Germline loops: CDR1 MDHEN, CDR2 SYDVKM. V shed 3 bases and J shed 1 base, with 6 bases lying between them. Noted time point: pre-treatment baseline. The sample belongs to a study of blood T cell dynamics during melanoma immunotherapy. The repertoire was sequenced with immunoSEQ multiplex PCR; TCRdb's copy has only in-frame clones and lacks some. The sample lists tens of thousands of clones; around 85% were seen once. The input for sequencing was blood, taken from a patient treated with checkpoint blockade. This receptor was identified in a human donor with melanoma. The chain couples TRBV28 to TRBJ2-2; the D is unclear. The CDR3 spells CASSLTGNTGELFF. CDR3 nucleotide sequence: TGTGCCAGCAGTTTGACGGGGAACACCGGGGAGCTGTTTTTT. Supplemented by reference TRBV28 and TRBJ2-2, the full variable domain reads DVKVTQSSRYLVKRTGEKVFLECVQDMDHENMFWYRQDPGLGLRLIYFSYDVKMKEKGDIPEGYSVSREKKERFSLILESASTNQTSMYLCASSLTGNTGELFFGEGSRLTVL.